Sequencing of this T cell receptor beta chain was carried out in a study of T-cell reconstitution after alpha-beta-depleted transplantation in children. Study results and caveats: Recipient T cells and thymic progenitors that survived gave rise to the high TCRbeta diversity observed at day 60 in some patients. Among T cells one year after transplant, newly produced cells accounted for most counts and diversity. Reportedly, alpha-beta T cells present about two months post-transplant originated from several hundred expanded clones of graft origin.

TCRbeta library construction was performed incorporating unique molecular identifiers. Via MiXCR, TCRdb re-called the PCR reads, giving one row per CDR3 protein. The sample gives about 830,000 distinct CDR3 sequences, less than 20% of which show up once; roughly 5% is in the top ten. In this sample, this clonotype turned up a few times. The antigen is undetermined. The J segment lost 0 bases and the V segment lost 1 base, leaving 5 bases of the junction unmatched. Germline values: CDR1 LGHDT, CDR2 YNNKEL (reference sequence). The CDR3 is 17 amino acids. V and J are TRBV3-1 and TRBJ1-1, with 10 bases matching TRBD1. The sequence was collected from a male patient between 5 and 17 years old who had a stem cell transplant for acute lymphoblastic leukemia, so the T cells may come from the graft donor. This specimen was PBMCs, mostly from graft donor cells, taken 360 days after TCRalphabeta/CD19-depleted stem cell transplant. CDR3 sequence reads: CASSQGTGGSVNTEAFF. The CDR3 bases are TGTGCCAGCAGCCAAGGGACAGGGGGTAGTGTGAACACTGAAGCTTTCTTT. The full variable domain, with the rest looked up from reference TRBV3-1 and TRBJ1-1, is DTAVSQTPKYLVTQMGNDKSIKCEQNLGHDTMYWYKQDSKKFLKIMFSYNNKELIINETVPNRFSPKSPDKAHLNLHINSLELGDSAVYFCASSQGTGGSVNTEAFFGQGTRLTVV.